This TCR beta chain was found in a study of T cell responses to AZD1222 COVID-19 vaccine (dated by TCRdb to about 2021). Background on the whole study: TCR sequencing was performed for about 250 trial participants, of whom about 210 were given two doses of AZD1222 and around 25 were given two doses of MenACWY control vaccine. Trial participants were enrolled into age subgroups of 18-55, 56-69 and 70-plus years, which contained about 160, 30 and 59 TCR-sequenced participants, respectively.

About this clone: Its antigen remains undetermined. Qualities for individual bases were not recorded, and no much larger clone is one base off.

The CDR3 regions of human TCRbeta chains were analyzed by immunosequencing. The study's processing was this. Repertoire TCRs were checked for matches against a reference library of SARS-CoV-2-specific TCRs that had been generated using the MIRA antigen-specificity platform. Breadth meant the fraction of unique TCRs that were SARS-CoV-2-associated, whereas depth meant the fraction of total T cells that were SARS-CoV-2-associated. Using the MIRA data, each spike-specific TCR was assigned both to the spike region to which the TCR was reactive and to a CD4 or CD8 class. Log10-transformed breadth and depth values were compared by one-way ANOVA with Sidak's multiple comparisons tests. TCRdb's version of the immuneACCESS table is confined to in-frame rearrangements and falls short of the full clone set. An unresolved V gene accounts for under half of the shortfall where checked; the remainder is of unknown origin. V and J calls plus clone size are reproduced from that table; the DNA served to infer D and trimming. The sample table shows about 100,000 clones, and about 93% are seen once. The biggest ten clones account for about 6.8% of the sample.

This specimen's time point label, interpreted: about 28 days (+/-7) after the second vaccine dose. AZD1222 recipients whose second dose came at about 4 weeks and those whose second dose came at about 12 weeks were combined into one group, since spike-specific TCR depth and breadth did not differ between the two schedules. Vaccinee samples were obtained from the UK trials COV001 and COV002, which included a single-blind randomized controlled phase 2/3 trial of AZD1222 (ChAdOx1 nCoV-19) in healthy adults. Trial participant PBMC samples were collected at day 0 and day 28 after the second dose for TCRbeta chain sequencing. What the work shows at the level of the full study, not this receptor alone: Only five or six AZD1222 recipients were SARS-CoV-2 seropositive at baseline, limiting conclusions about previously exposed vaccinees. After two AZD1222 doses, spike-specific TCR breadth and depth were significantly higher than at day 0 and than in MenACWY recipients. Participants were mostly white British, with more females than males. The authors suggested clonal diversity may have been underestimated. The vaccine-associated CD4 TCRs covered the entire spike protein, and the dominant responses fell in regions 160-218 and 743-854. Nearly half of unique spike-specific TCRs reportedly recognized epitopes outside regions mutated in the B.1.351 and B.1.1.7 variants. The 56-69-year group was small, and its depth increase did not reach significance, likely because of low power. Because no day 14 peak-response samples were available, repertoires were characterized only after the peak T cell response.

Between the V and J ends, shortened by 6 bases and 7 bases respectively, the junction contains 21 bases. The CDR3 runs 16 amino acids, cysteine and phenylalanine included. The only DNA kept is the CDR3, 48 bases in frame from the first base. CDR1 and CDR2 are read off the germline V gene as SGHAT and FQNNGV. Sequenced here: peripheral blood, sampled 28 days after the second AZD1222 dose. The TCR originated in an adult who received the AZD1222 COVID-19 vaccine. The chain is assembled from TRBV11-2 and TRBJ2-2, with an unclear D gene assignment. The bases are TGTGCCAGCAGTGACGACCCGGGCTCTAAGGACGGGGAGCTGTTTTTT. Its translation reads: CASSDDPGSKDGELFF. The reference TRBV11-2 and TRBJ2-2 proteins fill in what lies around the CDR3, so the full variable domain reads EAGVAQSPRYKIIEKRQSVAFWCNPISGHATLYWYQQILGQGPKLLIQFQNNGVVDDSQLPKDRFSAERLKGVDSTLKIQPAKLEDSAVYLCASSDDPGSKDGELFFGEGSRLTVL.